Listed below are T cell receptor beta chains from one sample, sequenced in a study of control samples from healthy donors and cancer patients. Using immunoSEQ multiplex PCR, the repertoire was profiled, and TCRdb retains in-frame clones only, with some absent. The table has some 130,000 clones, about 91% seen once. Sequencing was carried out using blood. Receptor source: a man aged 35 to 55 in good health. Each CDR3 is given with its conserved first and last residue. A D gene is named only where the DNA matches it firmly. Clone size is shown for a subset of rows, as once, few, many or a class of expanded clone.

>TRBV12-3/TRBV12-4|13|TRBJ1-1|TRBD1|.
TGTGCCAGCAGGTCACAGGGGTACACTGAAGCTTTCTTT
CASRSQGYTEAFF
>TRBV24-1|15|TRBJ1-5|TRBD1|.
TGTGCCACCAGTGTAGGTCAGGGGGAAAGTTGGCCCCAGCATTTT
CATSVGQGESWPQHF
>TRBV12-3/TRBV12-4|13|TRBJ2-5|TRBD2|.
TGTGCCAGCAGACAACTAGCGAAAGAGACCCAGTACTTC
CASRQLAKETQYF
>TRBV9|15|TRBJ2-7|TRBD2|.
TGTGCCAGCAGCGCCGGGGGGACTGTTGGGTACGAGCAGTACTTC
CASSAGGTVGYEQYF
>TRBV24-1|14|TRBJ2-2|TRBD1|.
TGTGCCACCAGTGGACAGGGCCTCACCGGGGAGCTGTTTTTT
CATSGQGLTGELFF
>TRBV28|14|TRBJ1-2|.|once
TGTGCCAGCAGTTTAGTACCCCTTAACTATGGCTACACCTTC
CASSLVPLNYGYTF
>TRBV19|15|TRBJ1-5|TRBD1|once
TGTGCCAGTAGACCGAACCGGGACAGAAATCAGCCCCAGCATTTT
CASRPNRDRNQPQHF
>TRBV3-1/TRBV3-2|15|TRBJ2-1|.|.
TGTGCCAGCAGCCCTCCGGGAACAAACTACAATGAGCAGTTCTTC
CASSPPGTNYNEQFF
>TRBV3-1/TRBV3-2|15|TRBJ2-7|TRBD2|few
TGTGCCAGCAGGGCCTGGGCTAGCGGTTCCTACGAGCAGTACTTC
CASRAWASGSYEQYF
>TRBV6-6|15|TRBJ1-3|.|.
TGTGCCAGCAGCGAGGACGGTTCCTCTGGAAACACCATATATTTT
CASSEDGSSGNTIYF
>TRBV3-1/TRBV3-2|14|TRBJ2-7|.|once
TGTGCCAGCAGCCAAAGTCTCCAGGGTCACGAGCAGTACTTC
CASSQSLQGHEQYF
>TRBV18|14|TRBJ1-2|TRBD1|.
TGTGCCAGCTCACCGGACAGGGCTGGCTATGGCTACACCTTC
CASSPDRAGYGYTF
>TRBV7-8|15|TRBJ1-1|TRBD1|.
TGTGCCAGCAGCTCGTTACTGACAGGGGAGGATGAAGCTTTCTTT
CASSSLLTGEDEAFF
>TRBV10-2|15|TRBJ1-1|.|.
TGCGCCAGCAGTGATAGTCAGACATGGAACACTGAAGCTTTCTTT
CASSDSQTWNTEAFF
>TRBV11-2|14|TRBJ2-4|.|.
TGTGCCAGCAGCTTGTCGGGGGTGGAAAACATTCAGTACTTC
CASSLSGVENIQYF
>TRBV20-1|11|TRBJ1-2|.|.
TGCAGTGCTAGGGCAGGGGTTGGCTACACCTTC
CSARAGVGYTF
>TRBV24-1|17|TRBJ2-3|TRBD1|.
TGTGCCACCAGTGATTTGCAGGGACAGGGGAGTTCAGATACGCAGTATTTT
CATSDLQGQGSSDTQYF
>TRBV18|14|TRBJ1-5|.|.
TGTGCCAGCTCACCCGAACAAATTCTTCAGCCCCAGCATTTT
CASSPEQILQPQHF
>TRBV4-1|16|TRBJ1-2|TRBD1|.
TGCGCCAGCAGCCAGGGACAGGGTTTTACGGACTATGGCTACACCTTC
CASSQGQGFTDYGYTF
>TRBV24-1|15|TRBJ2-3|TRBD1|.
TGTGCCTCCCATCCCGGGACAGGGACAACAGATACGCAGTATTTT
CASHPGTGTTDTQYF
>TRBV5-1|15|TRBJ1-1|TRBD1|.
TGCGCCAGCAGCGGAGGGGACAGGGGGAACACTGAAGCTTTCTTT
CASSGGDRGNTEAFF
>TRBV9|13|TRBJ1-1|.|once
TGTGCCAGCAGCCCACACATAGGGACTGAAGCTTTCTTT
CASSPHIGTEAFF
>TRBV11-1|14|TRBJ2-1|.|.
TGTGCCAGCAGCCCATCAGGGTCCTACAATGAGCAGTTCTTC
CASSPSGSYNEQFF
>TRBV18|15|TRBJ2-2|TRBD1|.
TGTGCCAGCTCACCCGGACAGGGAGACACCGGGGAGCTGTTTTTT
CASSPGQGDTGELFF
>TRBV7-3|17|TRBJ2-1|.|.
TGTGCCAGCAGCAACCGGGACAACAAACCACCTCCCAATGAGCAGTTCTTC
CASSNRDNKPPPNEQFF
>TRBV3-1/TRBV3-2|14|TRBJ1-5|.|.
TGTGCCAGCAGCCAAGGGTCAGGGGATCAGCCCCAGCATTTT
CASSQGSGDQPQHF
>TRBV27|15|TRBJ2-3|.|.
TGTGCCAGTAGACTAAGGGGGGGCGGACCGGGTACGCAGTATTTT
CASRLRGGGPGTQYF
>TRBV30|13|TRBJ1-2|.|.
TGTGCCTGGAGTGTATTGGGGAGCGGCGGCTACACCTTC
CAWSVLGSGGYTF
>TRBV7-2|17|TRBJ2-2|TRBD1|.
TGTGCCAGCAGCTTTTGGTTGACAGGGGGAGGTACCGGGGAGCTGTTTTTT
CASSFWLTGGGTGELFF
>TRBV24-1|15|TRBJ1-1|.|.
TGTGCCCCAGTCCCAGGGTTAAGGCAGGACACTGAAGCTTTCTTT
CAPVPGLRQDTEAFF
>TRBV4-1|16|TRBJ1-5|.|.
TGCGCCAGCAGCCAAGAAGGGGGGGCCGGCAATCAGCCCCAGCATTTT
CASSQEGGAGNQPQHF
>TRBV10-2|15|TRBJ2-7|.|.
TGCGCCAGCAGTGACCGGACCGGGAGCTCCTACGAGCAGTACTTC
CASSDRTGSSYEQYF
>TRBV19|15|TRBJ2-2|TRBD1|many
TGTGCCAGTAGGAAGGGGCAGGGGGACACCGGGGAGCTGTTTTTT
CASRKGQGDTGELFF
>TRBV5-4|13|TRBJ1-1|.|.
TGTGCCAGCAGCTTACAGGGTACTATGGGAGCTTTCTTT
CASSLQGTMGAFF
>TRBV9|15|TRBJ1-6|.|.
TGTGCCAGCAGCCCATCAGGGGCCTCTATGTCCTGGCTCCACTTT
CASSPSGASMSWLHF
>TRBV5-6|14|TRBJ1-2|TRBD1|.
TGTGCCAGCAGCTGGAAGGACAGGAACTATGGCTACACCTTC
CASSWKDRNYGYTF
>TRBV5-1|13|TRBJ1-5|.|.
TGCGCCAGCAGCTTGGAAGGGTGGCAGCCCCAGCATTTT
CASSLEGWQPQHF
>TRBV19|16|TRBJ2-1|TRBD2|.
TGTGCCAGTAGTATAGGGGGCCTAGCGGGGTACAATGAGCAGTTCTTC
CASSIGGLAGYNEQFF
>TRBV30|17|TRBJ2-3|TRBD1|.
TGTGCCTGGAGTAACCCGGGGTCAGGGGGATTCACAGATACGCAGTATTTT
CAWSNPGSGGFTDTQYF
>TRBV7-8|14|TRBJ2-7|.|.
TGTGCCAGCAGCATGACAGGAGAGCGGTACGAGCAGTACTTC
CASSMTGERYEQYF
>TRBV4-1|17|TRBJ2-3|TRBD2|.
TGCGCCAGCAGCCGGGGACTAGCGGCCCAAAGGACAGATACGCAGTATTTT
CASSRGLAAQRTDTQYF
>TRBV5-6|16|TRBJ1-1|.|.
TGTGCCAGCAGCTTTGCAGGGCCGCTCGCGAACACTGAAGCTTTCTTT
CASSFAGPLANTEAFF
>TRBV19|14|TRBJ1-2|.|.
TGTGCCAGTAGTATAGACCGAACTGCGCTTGGCTACACCTTC
CASSIDRTALGYTF
>TRBV28|14|TRBJ2-3|.|.
TGTGCCAGCAGTTTACAGGGTCCCCGAGGTACGCAGTATTTT
CASSLQGPRGTQYF
>TRBV2|13|TRBJ1-5|.|.
TGTGCCAGCAGTCAAGGACAGATCGAGCCCCAGCATTTT
CASSQGQIEPQHF
>TRBV5-6|12|TRBJ2-3|.|.
TGTGCCAGCACTCGGCGTACAGATACGCAGTATTTT
CASTRRTDTQYF
>TRBV5-6|18|TRBJ1-5|TRBD1|.
TGTGCCAGCAGCCCCCGCCCGGTAGGGACAGGGGCGATGGTGCCCCAGCATTTT
CASSPRPVGTGAMVPQHF
>TRBV6-5|13|TRBJ1-6|TRBD1|few
TGTGCCAGCAGTTACAGGGGGCATTCACCCCTCCACTTT
CASSYRGHSPLHF
>TRBV4-1|18|TRBJ1-1|.|once
TGCGCCAGCAGCCAAGACGGAGGGAACAGGTGGGGGAACACTGAAGCTTTCTTT
CASSQDGGNRWGNTEAFF
>TRBV4-3|17|TRBJ2-2|.|.
TGCGCCAGCAGCCAAGATAGGGCAGGGATTACCGCCGGGGAGCTGTTTTTT
CASSQDRAGITAGELFF
>TRBV12-3/TRBV12-4|11|TRBJ2-1|.|once
TGTGCCAGCAGTTTCTGGAATGAGCAGTTCTTC
CASSFWNEQFF
>TRBV5-6|14|TRBJ1-5|TRBD1|.
TGTGCCAGCAGCCTGACAGGGTTCAATCAGCCCCAGCATTTT
CASSLTGFNQPQHF
>TRBV5-8|14|TRBJ2-5|.|.
TGTGCCAGCAGCTTGGCCCGGAGAGAAGAGACCCAGTACTTC
CASSLARREETQYF